Following are 21 T cell receptor beta chains from one sample sequenced in a study of blood T cell repertoires in COVID-19. This table comes from immunoSEQ multiplex PCR, and its TCRdb copy is limited to in-frame clones, with some not included. This sample has 150,000 to 200,000 clones; about 80% occur once, and the top ten carry 6% to 8%. Sequencing was done on a sample of peripheral blood. The receptors stem from a human donor with acute or convalescent COVID-19. The donor label of this sample is uncertain.

The chain recombines TRBV27 with TRBJ2-7; D is unclear. V lost 6 bases to trimming and J lost 0 bases, with 9 bases between them. The germline gives CDR1 MNHEY, CDR2 SMNVEV (reference sequence). The CDR3 has 13 amino acids. The CDR3 here is CASRSKNSYEQYF. The CDR3 coding sequence is TGTGCCAGCAGGAGTAAGAACTCCTACGAGCAGTACTTC.

The genes are TRBV12-3 or TRBV12-4 and TRBJ2-7, with D hard to call. There are 12 residues in the CDR3. Trimming removed 3 bases from V and 3 bases from J, with 6 bases in between. CDR3 in DNA: TGTGCCAGCAGTTTTAACAGCTACGAGCAGTACTTC. It codes for CASSFNSYEQYF.

The rearrangement uses TRBV7-9 and TRBJ1-1; D unresolved. CDR1 and CDR2 (germline): SEHNR, FQNEAQ (reference sequence). The CDR3 spans 12 residues. Deletions cut 4 bases from V and 4 bases from J, with 7 bases between. For the CDR3, the DNA is TGTGCCAGCAGCTCCCTACTCACTGAAGCTTTCTTT. This translates into CASSSLLTEAFF.

This clone is a singleton in its sample. The gene calls are TRBV27 and TRBJ1-6; 7 bases are shared with TRBD1. CDR1 and CDR2 from the germline V gene are MNHEY and SMNVEV (reference sequence). The CDR3 is made up of 14 amino acids. The V and J ends lost 5 bases and 6 bases, in that order; junction bases with no gene match: 4. The CDR3 DNA reads TGTGCCAGCAGTCTCGGGACAGCTAATTCACCCCTCCACTTT. Translating it yields CASSLGTANSPLHF.

This chain uses TRBV6-5 with TRBJ2-3, with 13 bases lining up with TRBD2. The CDR3 covers 13 residues. CDR1 and CDR2 from the germline V gene are MNHEY and SVGAGI. V dropped 7 bases and J dropped 9; count of bases not matched to a gene: 4. CDR3 residues: CASILAGGLTQYF. CDR3 DNA: TGTGCCAGCATACTAGCGGGAGGGCTCACGCAGTATTTT.

V gene TRBV13 combines with J gene TRBJ1-1; 10 nucleotides match TRBD1. Germline V lookup: CDR1 PRHDT, CDR2 FYEKMQ (reference sequence). The CDR3 totals 16 residues. Trimming cost V 4 bases and J 6 bases; bases outside gene matches: 11. CDR3 residues: CASSSADRGLVAEAFF. Written as DNA, the CDR3 is TGTGCCAGCAGCTCCGCCGACAGGGGGCTAGTTGCTGAAGCTTTCTTT. The whole variable domain, filled in from reference TRBV13 and TRBJ1-1, reads AAGVIQSPRHLIKEKRETATLKCYPIPRHDTVYWYQQGPGQDPQFLISFYEKMQSDKGSIPDRFSAQQFSDYHSELNMSSLELGDSALYFCASSSADRGLVAEAFFGQGTRLTVV.

The chain combines TRBV7-8 with TRBJ2-2; 15 bases agree with TRBD2. V was pared by 4 bases and J by 5 bases, with 8 bases of the junction left unmatched. The CDR3 loop spans 18 amino acids. In germline, CDR1 is SGHVS, CDR2 FQNEAQ. The CDR3 region is CASSYGTSGRKGTGELFF. CDR3 in DNA: TGTGCCAGCAGCTACGGGACTAGCGGGAGGAAAGGGACCGGGGAGCTGTTTTTT.

This clone is a singleton in its sample. The chain couples TRBV6-6 to TRBJ2-7, with D unclear. Germline lookup yields CDR1 MNHNY and CDR2 SVGAGI (reference sequence). Trimming took off 5 bases at V and 7 bases at J, with 18 bases between the two ends. The CDR3 spans 14 residues. The CDR3 sequence: CASSRLTRDGEQYF. As DNA, the CDR3 is TGTGCCAGCAGTCGACTGACTCGAGACGGGGAGCAGTACTTC.

This chain connects TRBV29-1 to TRBJ1-5; D uncertain. The V end was cut by 4 bases, the J end by 0 bases, with 10 bases between. The CDR3 runs to 14 residues. The germline V gene encodes CDR1 SQVTM and CDR2 ANQGSEA. As DNA, the CDR3 is TGCAGCGTTGTCATGCCCTATAGCAATCAGCCCCAGCATTTT. Amino acids: CSVVMPYSNQPQHF.

This clone was seen a handful of times. The chain recombines TRBV28 with TRBJ1-1; D may be TRBD1 (5 bases). V lost 2 bases to trimming and J lost 2 bases, with 12 bases between them. Germline V CDR1 and CDR2: MDHEN, SYDVKM. This CDR3 has 15 residues. The CDR3 spells CASSLPGRENTEAFF. CDR3 sequence (DNA): TGTGCCAGCAGTTTACCAGGGAGGGAAAACACTGAAGCTTTCTTT.

The rearrangement uses TRBV6-6 and TRBJ2-7; maybe TRBD1 (5 bases). Germline V gives CDR1 MNHNY, CDR2 SVGAGI (reference sequence). Trimming left V 2 bases short and J 4 bases short, with 15 bases between. The length of the CDR3 is 15 residues. This chain's CDR3 is CASSYAIAAGYEQYF. CDR3 nucleotides: TGTGCCAGCAGTTACGCGATTGCGGCAGGGTACGAGCAGTACTTC.

This rearrangement joins TRBV30 to TRBJ2-1, with TRBD1 matching over 8 bases. V trimming: 2 bases; J trimming: 4 bases; junction bases outside the gene matches: 10. The CDR3 covers 16 residues. Germline CDR1 is GTSNPN and CDR2 is SVGIG (reference sequence). The CDR3 nucleotides read TGTGCCTGGAGTCCCTCTCAGGGGGCGGTTTACAATGAGCAGTTCTTC. It specifies CAWSPSQGAVYNEQFF.

The V and J genes are TRBV6-5 and TRBJ1-4; 7 bases match TRBD1. Germline CDR1 and CDR2: MNHEY and SVGAGI. V gave up 2 bases and J gave up 7 bases; unmatched junction bases: 7. The CDR3 length is 15 residues. This CDR3 reads CASSYTTGRFEKLFF. The CDR3 bases are TGTGCCAGCAGTTACACGACAGGGAGGTTTGAAAAACTGTTTTTT.

The count of this clone is one. V and J are TRBV6-5 and TRBJ1-5; 9 nucleotides match TRBD1. Germline loops: CDR1 MNHEY, CDR2 SVGAGI. V gave up 8 bases and J gave up 2 bases; unmatched junction bases: 7. The CDR3 loop spans 15 amino acids. CDR3 nucleotide sequence: TGTGCCAGCGGGAGACAGGGGGGTGGCAATCAGCCCCAGCATTTT. It yields the protein CASGRQGGGNQPQHF.

The V and J genes are TRBV27 and TRBJ2-6, with 9 bases that match TRBD1. V was pared by 4 bases and J by 0 bases, with 10 bases of the junction left unmatched. This CDR3 is built from 19 residues. The V gene's germline CDR1 is MNHEY and CDR2 SMNVEV (reference sequence). In DNA, the CDR3 is TGTGCCAGCAGTTCGAGGGACAGGGATAAGTTCTCTGGGGCCAACGTCCTGACTTTC. This gives the protein CASSSRDRDKFSGANVLTF.

This chain connects TRBV5-1 to TRBJ2-1; 11 nucleotides line up with TRBD2. Germline CDR1 reads SGHRS; CDR2 reads YFSETQ. Germline trimming cut 0 bases from V and 7 bases from J; bases unmatched to any gene: 6. The CDR3 spans 16 residues. The CDR3 DNA reads TGCGCCAGCAGCTTGGGGCTAACTAGCGGGAGTAATGAGCAGTTCTTC. It specifies CASSLGLTSGSNEQFF.

This chain links TRBV7-9 with TRBJ2-1; TRBD2 might be the D (6 bases). Trimming took off 6 bases at V and 5 bases at J, with 11 bases between the two ends. This CDR3 contains 13 residues. The germline V gene encodes CDR1 SEHNR and CDR2 FQNEAQ (reference sequence). The CDR3 loop is CASRSWGDNEQFF. CDR3 DNA sequence: TGTGCCAGCAGGAGTTGGGGGGACAATGAGCAGTTCTTC. Variable domain in full (rest from reference TRBV7-9 and TRBJ2-1): DTGVSQNPRHKITKRGQNVTFRCDPISEHNRLYWYRQTLGQGPEFLTYFQNEAQLEKSRLLSDRFSAERPKGSFSTLEIQRTEQGDSAMYLCASRSWGDNEQFFGPGTRLTVL.

This clone has just one count. The V call is TRBV5-6, the J call TRBJ1-4; 9 positions agree with TRBD1. The CDR3 covers 13 residues. With V trimmed by 4 bases and J by 8 bases, 3 bases remained unmatched. Germline V CDR1 and CDR2: SGHDT, YYEEEE. The CDR3 spells CASSGDRDEKLFF. The CDR3 DNA sequence: TGTGCCAGCAGCGGGGACAGGGACGAAAAACTGTTTTTT.

V usage is TRBV19 and J usage is TRBJ2-3; D perhaps matches TRBD2 (6 bases). The CDR3 has 13 residues. Trimming took 6 bases from V and 0 from J, leaving 7 bases between them. CDR1 and CDR2 from the germline V gene are LNHDA and SQIVND (reference sequence). Written as DNA, the CDR3 is TGTGCCAGTAGGGGACTTAGCACAGATACGCAGTATTTT. This encodes CASRGLSTDTQYF. Full variable domain (missing parts from reference TRBV19 and TRBJ2-3): DGGITQSPKYLFRKEGQNVTLSCEQNLNHDAMYWYRQDPGQGLRLIYYSQIVNDFQKGDIAEGYSVSREKKESFPLTVTSAQKNPTAFYLCASRGLSTDTQYFGPGTRLTVL.

The CDR3 spells CASSQDLQGAGLSGANVLTF. In DNA, the CDR3 is TGTGCCAGCAGCCAAGATCTACAGGGGGCAGGTTTGTCTGGGGCCAACGTCCTGACTTTC. The chain has TRBV4-2 and TRBJ2-6, with 9 bases fitting TRBD1. This CDR3 spans 20 amino acids. Germline V gene lookup returns CDR1 LGHNA and CDR2 YNFKEQ. V gave up 0 bases and J gave up 1 base; unmatched junction bases: 10.

The rearrangement uses TRBV7-9 and TRBJ2-7; D is possibly TRBD1 (6 bases). Trimming took 3 bases from V and 7 from J, leaving 19 bases between them. There are 15 residues in the CDR3. The germline V gene encodes CDR1 SEHNR and CDR2 FQNEAQ (reference sequence). This CDR3 is CASSFAGTSYDEQYF. The CDR3 DNA follows: TGTGCCAGCAGCTTCGCCGGGACAAGCTACGATGAGCAGTACTTC.